The 21 T cell receptor beta chains below all came from one sample that was sequenced in a study of shared clonotypes between healthy human individuals. Measured with immunoSEQ multiplex PCR; TCRdb has only the in-frame clones, and not every one. The sample includes approximately 470,000 clones, 60% to 80% of them seen just once. The sample comprised PBMCs. Receptor source: a woman aged 40 to 55 in good health. Some clones in this sample may be carry-over from other donors' samples.

The gene calls are TRBV5-1 and TRBJ1-4, with unresolved D. Deletions cut 3 bases from V and 8 bases from J, with 11 bases between. The CDR3 extends over 13 amino acids. Germline V gene sequence: CDR1 SGHRS, CDR2 YFSETQ. The DNA for the CDR3 is TGCGCCAGCAGCTCCGGCGGGGAGGAAAAACTGTTTTTT. Translating gives CASSSGGEEKLFF. Full variable domain (rest looked up from reference TRBV5-1 and TRBJ1-4): KAGVTQTPRYLIKTRGQQVTLSCSPISGHRSVSWYQQTPGQGLQFLFEYFSETQRNKGNFPGRFSGRQFSNSRSEMNVSTLELGDSALYLCASSSGGEEKLFFGSGTQLSVL.

The chain is built from TRBV28 and TRBJ2-2; D is ambiguous. Trimming removed 2 bases from V and 3 bases from J, with 13 bases in between. CDR3 size: 16 residues. Germline V gene sequence: CDR1 MDHEN, CDR2 SYDVKM. The CDR3 coding sequence is TGTGCCAGCAGTTTAACGCGACTCAAGGACACCGGGGAGCTGTTTTTT. This codes for CASSLTRLKDTGELFF.

The gene calls are TRBV10-3 and TRBJ2-7; D might be TRBD1 (7 bases). This CDR3 comprises 17 residues. V lost 0 bases and J lost 5, with 20 bases in between. Germline CDR1 and CDR2: ENHRY and SYGVKD. The CDR3 sequence: CAISESVGGGGTDEQYF. The CDR3 DNA reads as TGTGCCATCAGTGAGTCTGTAGGGGGCGGCGGGACCGACGAGCAGTACTTC.

This sequence joins TRBV9 and TRBJ2-5; 15 bases agree with TRBD2. Germline CDR1 and CDR2: SGDLS and YYNGEE. With 3 bases clipped from V and 5 bases from J, the junction kept 5 bases outside the gene matches. There are 16 residues in the CDR3. The CDR3 nucleotides read TGTGCCAGCAGCGCGGGACTAGCGGGAGGTGGTGAGACCCAGTACTTC. Its translation: CASSAGLAGGGETQYF.

V and J are TRBV9 and TRBJ1-5; no reliable D call. CDR3 length: 15 amino acids. CDR1 and CDR2 from the germline V gene are SGDLS and YYNGEE. V was clipped by 2 bases and J by 4 bases, with 13 bases between them. The CDR3 here is CASSVSGSGNQPQHF. CDR3 nucleotides: TGTGCCAGCAGCGTGAGTGGGAGTGGGAATCAGCCCCAGCATTTT.

This clone was picked up a small number of times. J is TRBJ1-3 and V is TRBV30; 7 bases align to TRBD1. The germline V gene encodes CDR1 GTSNPN and CDR2 SVGIG (reference sequence). This CDR3 contains 15 residues. V gave up 7 bases and J gave up 0 bases; unmatched junction bases: 9. In DNA, the CDR3 is TGTGCCTTCCTCAAGGGACAGTTCTCTGGAAACACCATATATTTT. Protein sequence: CAFLKGQFSGNTIYF.

The chain joins TRBV30 to TRBJ2-6, with 10 nucleotides matching TRBD1. Germline assignment: CDR1 GTSNPN and CDR2 SVGIG (reference sequence). This CDR3 is 14 amino acids long. V shed 5 bases, J shed 4 bases, and the junction held 2 bases outside the gene matches. CDR3: CAWDRGLGANVLTF. The DNA of the CDR3 is TGTGCCTGGGACAGGGGGCTCGGGGCCAACGTCCTGACTTTC. The full variable domain, with the rest looked up from reference TRBV30 and TRBJ2-6, is SQTIHQWPATLVQPVGSPLSLECTVEGTSNPNLYWYRQAAGRGLQLLFYSVGIGQISSEVPQNLSASRPQDRQFILSSKKLLLSDSGFYLCAWDRGLGANVLTFGAGSRLTVL.

Remarks on this clone: This CDR3 is also generated by other DNA sequences in the sample. J is TRBJ1-2 and V is TRBV6-5; 8 positions match TRBD1. CDR3 length: 14 residues. The trim removed 8 bases at V and 8 bases at J, leaving 13 bases unmatched. The germline gives CDR1 MNHEY, CDR2 SVGAGI. Here the CDR3 reads CASGSGGGGGGYTF. CDR3 nucleotides: TGTGCCAGCGGCTCAGGGGGCGGAGGCGGGGGCTACACCTTC.

The chain has TRBV5-6 and TRBJ2-5; D is perhaps TRBD2 (6 bases). Germline assignment: CDR1 SGHDT and CDR2 YYEEEE. The V gene lost 6 bases and the J gene lost 5 bases, with 29 bases spanning the gap. The CDR3 is 18 amino acids. CDR3 protein: CASNQLAPKNPLRETQYF. The DNA of the CDR3 is TGTGCCAGCAACCAACTAGCACCAAAAAACCCCCTTAGGGAGACCCAGTACTTC.

This sequence joins TRBV10-3 and TRBJ2-7; TRBD2 agrees at 10 bases. The V gene's germline CDR1 is ENHRY and CDR2 SYGVKD. This CDR3 is 13 amino acids long. The junction had 6 bases not matched to a gene; V was cut back by 9 bases and J by 4 bases. The CDR3 loop is CAIGLADLYEQYF. In nucleotides, the CDR3 is TGTGCCATTGGACTAGCGGATTTGTACGAGCAGTACTTC.

The rearrangement joins TRBV9 to TRBJ1-1; D possibly corresponds to TRBD1 (5 bases). CDR3 length: 14 residues. Germline values: CDR1 SGDLS, CDR2 YYNGEE. Trimming took off 0 bases at V and 8 bases at J, with 14 bases between the two ends. CDR3 region: CASSVGGEMGEAFF. The CDR3 DNA reads TGTGCCAGCAGCGTAGGGGGGGAAATGGGCGAAGCTTTCTTT.

This rearrangement joins TRBV7-9 to TRBJ1-1; TRBD1 matches at 8 bases. This CDR3 comprises 15 residues. The germline CDR1 and CDR2 sequences are SEHNR and FQNEAQ (reference sequence). V was pared by 5 bases and J by 0 bases, with 5 bases of the junction left unmatched. DNA of the CDR3: TGTGCCAGCAGCCATGGGACAGGCATGAACACTGAAGCTTTCTTT. Translated, it gives CASSHGTGMNTEAFF.

The rearrangement links TRBV7-2 to TRBJ2-6; D uncertain. Deletions cut 5 bases from V and 3 bases from J, with 5 bases between. This CDR3 has 13 residues. CDR1 and CDR2 (germline): SGHTA, FQGNSA. CDR3 sequence reads: CASSLYGANVLTF. Written as DNA, the CDR3 is TGTGCCAGCAGCCTCTATGGGGCCAACGTCCTGACTTTC.

The V gene is TRBV7-8, the J gene TRBJ1-1; no firm D call. The germline V gene encodes CDR1 SGHVS and CDR2 FQNEAQ. The CDR3 is 14 amino acids. The V gene lost 2 bases and the J gene lost 1 base, with 8 bases spanning the gap. CDR3 residues: CASSLSRKNTEAFF. The CDR3 nucleotides are TGTGCCAGCAGCTTAAGCAGGAAGAACACTGAAGCTTTCTTT.

The V gene is TRBV19, the J gene TRBJ1-2, with D possibly matching TRBD1 (5 bases). Germline values: CDR1 LNHDA, CDR2 SQIVND (reference sequence). There are 13 residues in the CDR3. V lost 9 bases and J lost 1, with 12 bases in between. The DNA of the CDR3 is TGTGCCAGCGGCCAGGGAGGTAACTATGGCTACACCTTC. Encoded protein: CASGQGGNYGYTF.

This chain joins TRBV5-1 and TRBJ2-7, with 7 bases fitting TRBD1. This CDR3 is 14 amino acids long. From germline, CDR1 is SGHRS and CDR2 YFSETQ. Germline trimming cut 2 bases from V and 0 bases from J; bases unmatched to any gene: 2. CDR3 coding DNA: TGCGCCAGCAGCTTCACAGGGGACTCCTACGAGCAGTACTTC. Its translation: CASSFTGDSYEQYF.

The V and J genes are TRBV18 and TRBJ1-1, with 9 bases matching TRBD1. Losses at the gene ends were 6 bases for V and 1 base for J; bases not matched to a gene: 3. Germline-derived CDR1 and CDR2 are KGHSH and LQKENI. The CDR3 is 14 amino acids. The CDR3 nucleotides are TGTGCCAGCTCCGCGGGACAGGGGAACACTGAAGCTTTCTTT. This codes for CASSAGQGNTEAFF.

The chain recombines TRBV5-4 with TRBJ1-6; 8 bases line up with TRBD1. Germline V CDR1 and CDR2: SGHNT, YYREEE (reference sequence). The length of the CDR3 is 15 residues. Losses at the gene ends were 4 bases for V and 9 bases for J; bases not matched to a gene: 9. CDR3 in DNA: TGTGCCAGCAGCACCGGACAGGGCAGCGGTTCACCCCTCCACTTT. It is translated as CASSTGQGSGSPLHF.

The chain carries TRBV7-2 and TRBJ2-4, with D possibly being TRBD2 (6 bases). The V gene's germline CDR1 is SGHTA and CDR2 FQGNSA. This CDR3 contains 15 residues. V was shortened by 1 base and J by 5 bases, with 12 bases between the two germline ends. CDR3 bases: TGTGCCAGCAGCTTAGAGGCGGGGCCCGAAAACATTCAGTACTTC. Its translation: CASSLEAGPENIQYF.

The rearrangement joins TRBV10-3 to TRBJ1-2; D perhaps matches TRBD1 (6 bases). The CDR3 has 13 residues. V shed 3 bases and J shed 10 bases, with 15 bases lying between them. CDR1 is ENHRY and CDR2 is SYGVKD in the germline V gene. The CDR3 loop reads CAISEIQGRDYTF. The CDR3, as DNA: TGTGCCATCAGTGAAATACAGGGAAGGGACTACACCTTC.

The rearrangement joins TRBV5-4 to TRBJ2-3, with D possibly matching TRBD1 (6 bases). CDR1 and CDR2 (germline): SGHNT, YYREEE (reference sequence). The length of the CDR3 is 14 residues. With 4 bases removed from V and 1 base from J, the gap between germline ends came to 10 bases. CDR3: CASSRDTRTDTQYF. In DNA, the CDR3 is TGTGCCAGCAGCCGGGACACGCGCACAGATACGCAGTATTTT.